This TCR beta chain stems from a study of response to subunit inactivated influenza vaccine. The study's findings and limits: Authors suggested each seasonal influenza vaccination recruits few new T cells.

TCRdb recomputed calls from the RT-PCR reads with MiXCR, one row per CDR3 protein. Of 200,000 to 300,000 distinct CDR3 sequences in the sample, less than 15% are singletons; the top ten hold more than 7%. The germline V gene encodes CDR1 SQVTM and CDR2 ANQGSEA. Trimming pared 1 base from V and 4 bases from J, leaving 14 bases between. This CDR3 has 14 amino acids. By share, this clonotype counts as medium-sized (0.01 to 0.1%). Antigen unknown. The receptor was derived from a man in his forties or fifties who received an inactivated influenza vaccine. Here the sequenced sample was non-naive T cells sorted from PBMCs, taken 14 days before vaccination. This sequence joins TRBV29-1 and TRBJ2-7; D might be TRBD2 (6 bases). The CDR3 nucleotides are TGCAGCGTTGAAGTTAGCGGCCAGGGATACGAGCAGTACTTC. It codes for CSVEVSGQGYEQYF.